This T cell receptor beta chain was found in a study of identical twins. All donors comprised healthy Caucasians. There are 15 residues in the CDR3. The V end lost 0 bases, the J end lost 5 bases, and 13 bases lay between the germline ends. Germline loops: CDR1 LGHDT, CDR2 YNNKEL (reference sequence). This clonotype was detected ten times or more. Its antigen is currently unknown. Study-level points and caveats: Out-of-frame TCR alpha sharing in monozygotic twins exceeded recombination model predictions. Potential partial confounding of zero-insertion analyses by invariant MAIT and iNKT cells was noted. In cord blood, abundant beta clonotypes had fewer insertions; memory showed no trend.

TCRdb passed the 5' RACE reads through MiXCR, listing each CDR3 protein once. The sample contains about 290,000 distinct CDR3 sequences, less than 9.5% of which appear only once. This sample also belongs to another study, concerning yellow fever vaccine responses in identical twins.

This chain joins TRBV3-1 and TRBJ1-1; D ambiguous. Sequencing was carried out using CD8+ T cells sorted from blood. The origin of this receptor is a young woman in good health. The CDR3 loop is CASSQDRGVWTEAFF. In DNA, the CDR3 is TGTGCCAGCAGCCAAGATCGCGGGGTATGGACTGAAGCTTTCTTT.